The source of this T cell receptor beta chain is a study of blood T cell repertoires in COVID-19. There are 15 residues in the CDR3. V trimming: 4 bases; J trimming: 0 bases; junction bases outside the gene matches: 6. Looked up from germline, CDR1 is SGDLS and CDR2 is YYNGEE. In the original analysis: How many nucleated cells were present was estimated from reference gene primer amplification. The assay was immunoSEQ multiplex PCR, and TCRdb's table has in-frame clones only and misses some. V and J calls and clone size are copied from that table; D and trimming were computed from the DNA. Of around 100,000 clones in the sample, roughly four fifths were seen once.

The V and J genes are TRBV9 and TRBJ2-7; 8 bases agree with TRBD1. This TCR came from a man aged 65-85 years with acute or convalescent COVID-19. Sequencing was done on a sample of peripheral blood. This CDR3 is CASSTGQGSSYEQYF. CDR3 nucleotide sequence: TGTGCCAGCAGCACCGGACAGGGAAGCTCCTACGAGCAGTACTTC.